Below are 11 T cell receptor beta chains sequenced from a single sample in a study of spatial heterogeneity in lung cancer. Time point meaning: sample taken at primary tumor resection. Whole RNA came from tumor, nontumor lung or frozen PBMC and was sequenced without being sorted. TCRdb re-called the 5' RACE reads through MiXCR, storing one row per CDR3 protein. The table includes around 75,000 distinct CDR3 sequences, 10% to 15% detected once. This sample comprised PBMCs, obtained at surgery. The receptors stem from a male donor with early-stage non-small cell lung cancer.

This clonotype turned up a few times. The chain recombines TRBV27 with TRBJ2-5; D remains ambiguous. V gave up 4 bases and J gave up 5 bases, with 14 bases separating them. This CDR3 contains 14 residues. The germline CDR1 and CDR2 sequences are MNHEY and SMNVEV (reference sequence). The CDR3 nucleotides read TGTGCCAGCAGTTCCTATAGTTCGTATGAGACCCAGTACTTC. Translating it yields CASSSYSSYETQYF.

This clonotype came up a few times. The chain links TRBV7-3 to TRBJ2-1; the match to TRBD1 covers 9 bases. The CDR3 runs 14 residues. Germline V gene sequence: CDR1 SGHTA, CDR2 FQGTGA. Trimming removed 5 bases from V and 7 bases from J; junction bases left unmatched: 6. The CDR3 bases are TGTGCCAGCAGCCACGACAGGGGGAGGAATGAGCAGTTCTTC. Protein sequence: CASSHDRGRNEQFF.

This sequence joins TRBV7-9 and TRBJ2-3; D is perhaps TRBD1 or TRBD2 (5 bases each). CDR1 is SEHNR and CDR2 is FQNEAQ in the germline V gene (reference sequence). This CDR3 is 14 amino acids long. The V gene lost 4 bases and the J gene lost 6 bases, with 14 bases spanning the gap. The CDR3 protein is CASSSGQPGDTQYF. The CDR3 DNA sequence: TGTGCCAGCAGCTCGGGGCAGCCAGGTGATACGCAGTATTTT.

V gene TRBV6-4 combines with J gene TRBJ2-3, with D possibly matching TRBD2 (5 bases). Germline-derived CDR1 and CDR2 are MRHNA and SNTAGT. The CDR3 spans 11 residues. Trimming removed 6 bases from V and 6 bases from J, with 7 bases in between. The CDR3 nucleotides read TGTGCCAGCAGCTGGAGGGATACGCAGTATTTT. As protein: CASSWRDTQYF.

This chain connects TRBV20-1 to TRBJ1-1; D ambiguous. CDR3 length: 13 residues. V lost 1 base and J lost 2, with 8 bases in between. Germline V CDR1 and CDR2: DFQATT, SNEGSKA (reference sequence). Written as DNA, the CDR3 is TGCAGTGCTAGAGGGGCCAGCAACACTGAAGCTTTCTTT. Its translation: CSARGASNTEAFF.

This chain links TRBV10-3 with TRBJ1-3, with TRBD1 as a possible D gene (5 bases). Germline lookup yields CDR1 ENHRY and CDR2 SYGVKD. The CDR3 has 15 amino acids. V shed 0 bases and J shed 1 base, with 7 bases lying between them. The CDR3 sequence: CAISESGGSGNTIYF. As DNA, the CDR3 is TGTGCCATCAGTGAGTCGGGGGGTTCTGGAAACACCATATATTTT.

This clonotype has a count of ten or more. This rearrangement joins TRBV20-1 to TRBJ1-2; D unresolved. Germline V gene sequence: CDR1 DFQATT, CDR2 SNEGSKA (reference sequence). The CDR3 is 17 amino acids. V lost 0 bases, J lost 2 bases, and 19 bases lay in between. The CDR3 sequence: CSARDQDRRGLNYGYTF. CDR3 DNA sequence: TGCAGTGCTAGAGATCAAGATCGGAGAGGACTAAACTATGGCTACACCTTC.

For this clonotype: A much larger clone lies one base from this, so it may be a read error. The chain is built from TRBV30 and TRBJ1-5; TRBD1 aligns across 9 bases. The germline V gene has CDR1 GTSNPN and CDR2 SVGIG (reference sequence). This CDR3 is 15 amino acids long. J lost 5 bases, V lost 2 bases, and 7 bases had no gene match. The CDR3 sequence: CAWSRTGGTYQPQHF. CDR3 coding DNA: TGTGCCTGGAGTCGCACAGGGGGCACATATCAGCCCCAGCATTTT.

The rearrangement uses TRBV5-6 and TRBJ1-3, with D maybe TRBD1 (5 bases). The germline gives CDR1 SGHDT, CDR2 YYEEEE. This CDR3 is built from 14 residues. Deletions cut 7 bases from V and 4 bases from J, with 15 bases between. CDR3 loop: CASGGYGRGNTIYF. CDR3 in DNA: TGTGCCAGCGGGGGGTACGGCCGAGGAAACACCATATATTTT.

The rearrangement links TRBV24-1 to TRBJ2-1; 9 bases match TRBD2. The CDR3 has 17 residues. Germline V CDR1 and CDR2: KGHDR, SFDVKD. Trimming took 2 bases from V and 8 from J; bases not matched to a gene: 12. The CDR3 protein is CATSDSLAGLALDEQFF. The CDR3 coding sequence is TGTGCCACCAGTGATTCACTAGCGGGTCTGGCCTTGGATGAGCAGTTCTTC.

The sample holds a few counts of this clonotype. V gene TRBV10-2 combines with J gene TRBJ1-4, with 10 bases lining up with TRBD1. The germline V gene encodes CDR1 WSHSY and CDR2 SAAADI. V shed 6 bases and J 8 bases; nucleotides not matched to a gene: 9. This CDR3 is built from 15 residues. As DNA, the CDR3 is TGCGCCAGCAGGTCGGTGGACAGGGGGTTCGAAAAACTGTTTTTT. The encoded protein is CASRSVDRGFEKLFF.